This TCR beta chain was recorded in a study of spatial heterogeneity in lung cancer. Study outcomes and limitations: Expanded intratumoral alpha and beta TCR counts tracked tumor mutation counts.

TCRdb reprocessed the 5' RACE reads via MiXCR and lists one record per CDR3 protein. Of 100,000 to 110,000 distinct CDR3 sequences listed, about 4.6% are singletons. There are a few counts of this clonotype. Its matching antigen is unknown. As to time point: sample taken at primary tumor resection. Between the trimmed V and J ends, which lost 3 bases and 2 bases, there was a span of 6 bases. CDR1 and CDR2 from the germline V gene are KGHDR and SFDVKD. CDR3 length: 13 residues. The TCR was taken from a male donor with early-stage non-small cell lung cancer. The genes are TRBV24-1 and TRBJ1-2; no clear D gene. Sequenced material: lung tumor tissue, taken at surgery. CDR3 residues: CATSDNTNYGYTF. The CDR3 nucleotides are TGTGCCACCAGTGATAATACCAACTATGGCTACACCTTC.